Only one count was recorded for the clone carrying this T cell receptor (beta chain). Its antigen is as yet unknown. Measured with immunoSEQ multiplex PCR; TCRdb has only the in-frame clones, and not every one. The table has 35,000 to 40,000 clones, around 88% seen once. This sample is part of a study of PD-1 blockade in classical Hodgkin lymphoma. The CDR3 consists of 15 residues. V lost 0 bases and J lost 2; bases outside the gene matches: 2. From germline, CDR1 is SGHNT and CDR2 YYREEE (reference sequence). Overall study results and limits: According to reports, newly diagnosed patients had lower baseline TCR diversity than healthy donors, and relapsed/refractory patients had lower baseline TCR diversity still.

Every patient relapsed after autologous stem cell transplantation, and brentuximab vedotin exposure varied. The material sequenced was peripheral blood mononuclear cells (PBMCs), taken before the second cycle of nivolumab. The genes are TRBV5-4 and TRBJ2-5; 9 bases match TRBD1. The sequence was obtained from a human donor with classical Hodgkin lymphoma. CDR3 amino acids: CASSLAGTGQETQYF. The CDR3 DNA follows: TGTGCCAGCAGCTTGGCTGGGACAGGGCAAGAGACCCAGTACTTC.